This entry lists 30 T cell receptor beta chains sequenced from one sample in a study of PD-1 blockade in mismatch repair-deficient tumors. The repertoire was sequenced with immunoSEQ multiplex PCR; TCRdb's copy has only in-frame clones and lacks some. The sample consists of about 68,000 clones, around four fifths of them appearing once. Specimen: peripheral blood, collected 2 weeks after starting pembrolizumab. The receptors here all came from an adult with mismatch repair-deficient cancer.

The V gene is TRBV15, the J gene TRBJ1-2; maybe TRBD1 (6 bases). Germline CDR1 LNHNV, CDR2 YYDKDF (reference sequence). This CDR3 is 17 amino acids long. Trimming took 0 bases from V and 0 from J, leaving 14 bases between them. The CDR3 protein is CATSRDVGQQANYGYTF. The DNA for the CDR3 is TGTGCCACCAGCAGAGATGTTGGACAGCAAGCTAACTATGGCTACACCTTC.

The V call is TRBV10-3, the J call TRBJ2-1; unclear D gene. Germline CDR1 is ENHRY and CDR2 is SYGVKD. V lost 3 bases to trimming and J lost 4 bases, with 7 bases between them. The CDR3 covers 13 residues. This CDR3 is CAISDQLYNEQFF. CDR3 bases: TGTGCCATCAGTGATCAGCTTTACAATGAGCAGTTCTTC.

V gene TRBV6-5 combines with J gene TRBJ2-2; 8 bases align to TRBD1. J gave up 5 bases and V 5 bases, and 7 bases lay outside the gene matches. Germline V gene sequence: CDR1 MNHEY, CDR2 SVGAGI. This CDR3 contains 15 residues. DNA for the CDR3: TGTGCCAGCAGTGGAGGACAGGGTCGAACCGGGGAGCTGTTTTTT. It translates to CASSGGQGRTGELFF.

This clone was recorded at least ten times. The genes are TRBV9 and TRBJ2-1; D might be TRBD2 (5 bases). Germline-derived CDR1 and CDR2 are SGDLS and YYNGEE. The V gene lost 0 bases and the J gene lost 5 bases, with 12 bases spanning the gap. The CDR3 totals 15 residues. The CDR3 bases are TGTGCCAGCAGCGTAGGTGGGGAGACGGACAATGAGCAGTTCTTC. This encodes CASSVGGETDNEQFF. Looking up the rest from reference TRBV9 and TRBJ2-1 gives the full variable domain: DSGVTQTPKHLITATGQRVTLRCSPRSGDLSVYWYQQSLDQGLQFLIQYYNGEERAKGNILERFSAQQFPDLHSELNLSSLELGDSALYFCASSVGGETDNEQFFGPGTRLTVL.

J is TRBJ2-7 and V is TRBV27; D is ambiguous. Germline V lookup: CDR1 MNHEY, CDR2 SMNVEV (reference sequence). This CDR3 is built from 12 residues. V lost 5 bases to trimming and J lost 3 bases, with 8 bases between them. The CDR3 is CASSTAGYEQYF. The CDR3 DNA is TGTGCCAGCAGTACCGCCGGCTACGAGCAGTACTTC.

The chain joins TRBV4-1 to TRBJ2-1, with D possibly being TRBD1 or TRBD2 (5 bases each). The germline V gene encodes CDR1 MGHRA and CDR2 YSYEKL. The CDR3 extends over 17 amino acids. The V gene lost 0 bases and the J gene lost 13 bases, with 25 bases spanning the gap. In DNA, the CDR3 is TGCGCCAGCAGCCAAGATACGTGGGGGAGTTCCGGGCGTTCTCAGTTCTTC. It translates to CASSQDTWGSSGRSQFF.

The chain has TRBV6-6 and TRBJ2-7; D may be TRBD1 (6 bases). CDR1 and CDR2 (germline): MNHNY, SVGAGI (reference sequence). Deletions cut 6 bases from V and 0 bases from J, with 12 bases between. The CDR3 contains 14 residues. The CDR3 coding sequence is TGTGCCAGCAGGATCACAGGGTCCTCCTACGAGCAGTACTTC. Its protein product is CASRITGSSYEQYF.

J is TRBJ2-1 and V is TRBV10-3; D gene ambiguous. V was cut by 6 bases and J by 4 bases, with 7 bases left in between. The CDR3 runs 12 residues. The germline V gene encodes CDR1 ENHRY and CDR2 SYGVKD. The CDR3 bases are TGTGCCATCAGAGGTGGGTACAATGAGCAGTTCTTC. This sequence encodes CAIRGGYNEQFF.

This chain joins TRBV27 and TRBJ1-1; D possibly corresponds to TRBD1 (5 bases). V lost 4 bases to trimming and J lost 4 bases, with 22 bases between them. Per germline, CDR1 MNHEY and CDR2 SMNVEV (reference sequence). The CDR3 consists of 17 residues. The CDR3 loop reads CASSSPSREGQGTEAFF. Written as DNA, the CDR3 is TGTGCCAGCAGTTCCCCTAGTAGGGAGGGGCAGGGCACTGAAGCTTTCTTT.

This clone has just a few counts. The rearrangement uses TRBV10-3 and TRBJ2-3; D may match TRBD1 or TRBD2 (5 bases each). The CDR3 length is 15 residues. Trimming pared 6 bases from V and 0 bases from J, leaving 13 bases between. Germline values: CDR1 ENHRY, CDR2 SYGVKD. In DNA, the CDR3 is TGTGCCATCAGAACCGGGACCCGAAGCACAGATACGCAGTATTTT. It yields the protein CAIRTGTRSTDTQYF.

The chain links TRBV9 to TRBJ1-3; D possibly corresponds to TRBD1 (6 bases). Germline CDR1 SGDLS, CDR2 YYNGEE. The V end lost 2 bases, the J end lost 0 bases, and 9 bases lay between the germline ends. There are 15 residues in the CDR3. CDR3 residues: CASSVGQSSGNTIYF. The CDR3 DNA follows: TGTGCCAGCAGCGTTGGACAGTCCTCTGGAAACACCATATATTTT.

This chain's CDR3 is CASSLESGSEAFF. The CDR3 region has the DNA TGTGCCAGCAGCTTAGAGTCGGGCTCAGAAGCTTTCTTT. The J gene is TRBJ1-1, the V gene TRBV7-2; D gene uncertain. The CDR3 sequence is 13 residues long. Germline assignment: CDR1 SGHTA and CDR2 FQGNSA. Trimming left V 1 base short and J 8 bases short, with 11 bases between. Looking up the rest from reference TRBV7-2 and TRBJ1-1 gives the full variable domain: GAGVSQSPSNKVTEKGKDVELRCDPISGHTALYWYRQSLGQGLEFLIYFQGNSAPDKSGLPSDRFSAERTGGSVSTLTIQRTQQEDSAVYLCASSLESGSEAFFGQGTRLTVV.

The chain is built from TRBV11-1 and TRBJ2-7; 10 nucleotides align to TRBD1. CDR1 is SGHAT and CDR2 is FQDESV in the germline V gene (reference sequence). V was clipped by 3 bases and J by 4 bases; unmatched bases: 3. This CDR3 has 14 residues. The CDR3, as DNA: TGTGCCAGCAGCTTGACAGGGGGCGCTTACGAGCAGTACTTC. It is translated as CASSLTGGAYEQYF. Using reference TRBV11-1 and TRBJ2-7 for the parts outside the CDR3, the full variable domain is EAEVAQSPRYKITEKSQAVAFWCDPISGHATLYWYRQILGQGPELLVQFQDESVVDDSQLPKDRFSAERLKGVDSTLKIQPAELGDSAMYLCASSLTGGAYEQYFGPGTRLTVT.

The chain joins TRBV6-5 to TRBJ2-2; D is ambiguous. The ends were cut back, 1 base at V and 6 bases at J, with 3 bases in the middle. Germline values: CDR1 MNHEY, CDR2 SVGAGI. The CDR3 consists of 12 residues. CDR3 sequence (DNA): TGTGCCAGCAGTTACTTTTCCGGGGAGCTGTTTTTT. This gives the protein CASSYFSGELFF.

Here the CDR3 DNA reads TGTGCCAGCAGGGCCGCCCAGGGAGACACTGAAGCTTTCTTT. It translates to CASRAAQGDTEAFF. This chain joins TRBV5-4 and TRBJ1-1; tentative D call: TRBD1 (5 bases). Trimming stripped 5 bases from V and 3 bases from J, with 14 bases between. The length of the CDR3 is 14 residues. From germline, CDR1 is SGHNT and CDR2 YYREEE (reference sequence).

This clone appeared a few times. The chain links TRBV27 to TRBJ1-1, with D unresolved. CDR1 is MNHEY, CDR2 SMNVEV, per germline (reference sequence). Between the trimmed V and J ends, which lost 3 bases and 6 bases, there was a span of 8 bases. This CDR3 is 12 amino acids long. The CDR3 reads CASSFPGAEAFF. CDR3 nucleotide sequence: TGTGCCAGCAGTTTTCCGGGAGCTGAAGCTTTCTTT.

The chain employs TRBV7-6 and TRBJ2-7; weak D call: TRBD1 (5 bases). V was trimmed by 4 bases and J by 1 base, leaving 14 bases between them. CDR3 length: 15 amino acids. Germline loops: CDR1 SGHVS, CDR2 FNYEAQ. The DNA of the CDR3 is TGTGCCAGCAGCTCCTACCCGGACACGTCCTACGAGCAGTACTTC. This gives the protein CASSSYPDTSYEQYF.

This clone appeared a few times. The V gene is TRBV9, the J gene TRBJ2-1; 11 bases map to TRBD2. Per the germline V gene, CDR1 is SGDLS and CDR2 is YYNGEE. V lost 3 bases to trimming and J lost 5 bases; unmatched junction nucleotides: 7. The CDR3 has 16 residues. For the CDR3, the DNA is TGTGCCAGCAGCGCCTCCGGGACTAGCGGACACAATGAGCAGTTCTTC. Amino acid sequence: CASSASGTSGHNEQFF.

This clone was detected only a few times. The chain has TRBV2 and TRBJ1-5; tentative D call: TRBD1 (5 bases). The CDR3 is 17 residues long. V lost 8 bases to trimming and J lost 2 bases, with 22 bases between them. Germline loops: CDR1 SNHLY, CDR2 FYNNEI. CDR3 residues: CASVDSGVMFRNQPQHF. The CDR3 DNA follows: TGTGCCAGCGTCGACTCGGGGGTCATGTTTCGCAATCAGCCCCAGCATTTT.

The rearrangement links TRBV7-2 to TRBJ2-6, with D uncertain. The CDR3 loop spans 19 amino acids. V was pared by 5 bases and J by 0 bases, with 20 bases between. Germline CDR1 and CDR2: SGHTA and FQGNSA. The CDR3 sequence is CASSLIFGPLFSGANVLTF. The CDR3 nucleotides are TGTGCCAGCAGCCTCATTTTTGGGCCCTTATTCTCTGGGGCCAACGTCCTGACTTTC.

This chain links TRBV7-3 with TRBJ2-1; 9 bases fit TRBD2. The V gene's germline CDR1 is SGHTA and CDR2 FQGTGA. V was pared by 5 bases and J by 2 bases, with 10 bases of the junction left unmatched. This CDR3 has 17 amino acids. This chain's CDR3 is CASSPRGGGGTYNEQFF. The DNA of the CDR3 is TGTGCCAGCAGCCCGCGGGGGGGCGGGGGCACCTACAATGAGCAGTTCTTC.

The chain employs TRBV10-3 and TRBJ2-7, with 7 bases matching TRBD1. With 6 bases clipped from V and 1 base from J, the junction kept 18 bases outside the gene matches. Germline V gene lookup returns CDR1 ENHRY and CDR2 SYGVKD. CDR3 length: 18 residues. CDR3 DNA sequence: TGTGCCATCAGCCCAAGCGGAGGAGACAGGGCCTTTTCCTACGAGCAGTACTTC. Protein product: CAISPSGGDRAFSYEQYF.

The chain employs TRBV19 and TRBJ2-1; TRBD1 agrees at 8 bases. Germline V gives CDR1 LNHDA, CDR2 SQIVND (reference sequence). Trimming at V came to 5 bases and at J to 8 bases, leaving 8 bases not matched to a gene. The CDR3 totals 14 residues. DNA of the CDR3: TGTGCCAGTAGTTTCGGACAGGGCGGGGATGAGCAGTTCTTC. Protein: CASSFGQGGDEQFF.

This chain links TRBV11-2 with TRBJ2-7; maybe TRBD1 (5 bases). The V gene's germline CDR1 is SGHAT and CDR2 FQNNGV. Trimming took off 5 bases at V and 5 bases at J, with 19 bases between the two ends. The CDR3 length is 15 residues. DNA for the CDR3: TGTGCCAGCAGCCCTCCAAGTTGGGGCGCAAACGAGCAGTACTTC. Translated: CASSPPSWGANEQYF.

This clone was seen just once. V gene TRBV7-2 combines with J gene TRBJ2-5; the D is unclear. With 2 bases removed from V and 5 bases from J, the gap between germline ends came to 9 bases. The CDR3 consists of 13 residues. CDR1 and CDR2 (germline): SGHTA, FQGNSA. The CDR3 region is CASSLTHFETQYF. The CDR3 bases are TGTGCCAGCAGCTTAACACATTTCGAGACCCAGTACTTC.

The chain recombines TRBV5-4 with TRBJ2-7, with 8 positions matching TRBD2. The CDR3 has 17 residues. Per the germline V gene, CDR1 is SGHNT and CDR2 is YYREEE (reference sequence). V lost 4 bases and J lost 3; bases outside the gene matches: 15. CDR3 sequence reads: CASSPAGGAGIVYEQYF. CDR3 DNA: TGTGCCAGCAGCCCGGCGGGGGGAGCGGGAATTGTCTACGAGCAGTACTTC.

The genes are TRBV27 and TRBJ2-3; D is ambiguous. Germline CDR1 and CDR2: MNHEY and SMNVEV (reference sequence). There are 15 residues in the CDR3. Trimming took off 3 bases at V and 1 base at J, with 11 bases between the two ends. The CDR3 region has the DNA TGTGCCAGCAGTTTCCTAGGGCCGGGCACAGATACGCAGTATTTT. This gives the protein CASSFLGPGTDTQYF.

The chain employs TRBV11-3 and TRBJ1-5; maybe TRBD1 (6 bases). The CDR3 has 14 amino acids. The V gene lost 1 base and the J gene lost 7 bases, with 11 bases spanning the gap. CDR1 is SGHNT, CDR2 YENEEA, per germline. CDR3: CASSLVPGEQPQHF. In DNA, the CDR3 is TGTGCCAGCAGCTTAGTCCCAGGGGAACAGCCCCAGCATTTT. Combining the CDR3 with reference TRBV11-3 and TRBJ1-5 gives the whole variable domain EAGVVQSPRYKIIEKKQPVAFWCNPISGHNTLYWYLQNLGQGPELLIRYENEEAVDDSQLPKDRFSAERLKGVDSTLKIQPAELGDSAVYLCASSLVPGEQPQHFGDGTRLSIL.

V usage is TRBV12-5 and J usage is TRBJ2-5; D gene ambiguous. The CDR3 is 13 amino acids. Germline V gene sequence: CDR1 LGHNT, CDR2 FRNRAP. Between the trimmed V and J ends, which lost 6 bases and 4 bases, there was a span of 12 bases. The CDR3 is CASGVGYGETQYF. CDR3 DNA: TGTGCTAGTGGCGTGGGGTATGGAGAGACCCAGTACTTC.

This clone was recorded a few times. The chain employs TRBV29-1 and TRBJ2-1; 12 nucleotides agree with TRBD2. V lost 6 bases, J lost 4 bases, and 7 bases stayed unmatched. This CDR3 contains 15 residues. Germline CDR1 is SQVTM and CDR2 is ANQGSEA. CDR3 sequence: CSVTRTSGDYNEQFF. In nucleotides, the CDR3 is TGCAGCGTCACCCGGACTAGCGGGGATTACAATGAGCAGTTCTTC.